The sample holds a few counts of the clone carrying this TCR beta chain. The target antigen is unknown. The data originate from a study of CD8 T cells in ankylosing spondylitis. Broader study findings: A subset of motif variants has previously been described in the synovial fluid and blood of reactive arthritis. As reported, disease-linked clones showed significant enrichment in matched ankylosing spondylitis synovial fluid. Disease-linked clones had a CD8+ phenotype and relatively low frequency in peripheral blood. The study identified a TCR beta motif of several highly homologous variants that appeared characteristic of ankylosing spondylitis blood.

5'-RACE, quantitative and with molecular barcodes, yielded the TCR beta libraries. TCRdb independently ran MiXCR on the 5' RACE reads; one entry per CDR3 protein. This table has around 430,000 distinct CDR3 sequences, roughly a sixth appearing once. CDR1 is MDHEN and CDR2 is SYDVKM in the germline V gene. V was clipped by 2 bases and J by 9 bases, with 8 bases between them. The CDR3 length is 12 residues. This sequence originates from a male donor with ankylosing spondylitis. Sequences were obtained from blood, either unsorted or a sorted T cell fraction (not recorded which). V and J are TRBV28 and TRBJ2-1; D remains ambiguous. The CDR3 region is CASSLKVTEQFF. The CDR3 DNA reads as TGTGCCAGCAGTTTAAAGGTAACTGAGCAGTTCTTC.